The 3 T cell receptor beta chains given below trace back to one sample, sequenced in a study of PD-1 blockade in mismatch repair-deficient tumors. TCRdb's copy holds only in-frame clones and misses some; the assay was immunoSEQ multiplex PCR. The sample contains 15,000 to 20,000 clones, about 80% of which appear only once. The sequencing used PBMCs, collected less than 25 weeks after starting pembrolizumab. These receptors were taken from an adult with mismatch repair-deficient cancer.

The chain combines TRBV5-6 with TRBJ1-3, with D possibly matching TRBD1 (5 bases). Germline lookup yields CDR1 SGHDT and CDR2 YYEEEE. The CDR3 contains 14 residues. Trimming took off 1 base at V and 1 base at J, with 6 bases between the two ends. As DNA, the CDR3 is TGTGCCAGCAGCTTGCCAGGGTCTGGAAACACCATATATTTT. Its translation is CASSLPGSGNTIYF.

The chain combines TRBV19 with TRBJ1-5, with D perhaps matching TRBD1 (6 bases). Germline V gene data show CDR1 as LNHDA and CDR2 as SQIVND (reference sequence). CDR3 size: 15 residues. V was clipped by 3 bases and J by 2 bases, with 11 bases between them. For the CDR3, the DNA is TGTGCCAGTAGTATTCGTTCAGGGGGCAATCAGCCCCAGCATTTT. Translating it yields CASSIRSGGNQPQHF.

This chain connects TRBV18 to TRBJ1-1; TRBD1 agrees at 7 bases. V lost 1 base and J lost 3; bases outside the gene matches: 5. Germline CDR1 reads KGHSH; CDR2 reads LQKENI. The CDR3 covers 15 residues. CDR3 region: CASSPLQGTDTEAFF. The CDR3 nucleotides read TGTGCCAGCTCACCACTACAGGGGACAGACACTGAAGCTTTCTTT.